One and the same sample provided the 20 T cell receptor beta chains below, sequenced in a study of somatic mutations in cytotoxic T cells in rheumatoid arthritis. Profiled with immunoSEQ multiplex PCR; TCRdb holds only in-frame clones, not every one. The sample yields approximately 10,000 clones, around 80% seen once. The sample comprised CD8+ T cells sorted from blood. The receptor set was obtained from a woman in her sixties with rheumatoid arthritis.

This sequence joins TRBV9 and TRBJ2-7; 8 nucleotides agree with TRBD2. CDR3 size: 18 residues. After removal of 2 bases from V and 5 bases from J, the junction contained 18 bases not matched to a gene. CDR1 and CDR2 from the germline V gene are SGDLS and YYNGEE. This chain's CDR3 is CASSVASGGLGSRHEQYF. The CDR3, as DNA: TGTGCCAGCAGCGTCGCATCGGGAGGGCTCGGCTCTAGGCACGAGCAGTACTTC.

The V and J genes are TRBV28 and TRBJ2-7; tentative D call: TRBD2 (5 bases). The germline V gene encodes CDR1 MDHEN and CDR2 SYDVKM. This CDR3 comprises 14 residues. V lost 5 bases, J lost 6 bases, and 17 bases lay in between. This CDR3 is CASSPGMGIGEQYF. The CDR3 nucleotides are TGTGCCAGCAGTCCCGGGATGGGGATTGGCGAGCAGTACTTC.

The chain has TRBV9 and TRBJ1-1; TRBD1 matches 7 bases. The CDR3 runs 15 residues. Germline CDR1 is SGDLS and CDR2 is YYNGEE. J gave up 5 bases and V 2 bases, and 9 bases lay outside the gene matches. The CDR3 here is CASSVTGVRVTEAFF. CDR3 nucleotides: TGTGCCAGCAGCGTCACAGGGGTTCGAGTAACTGAAGCTTTCTTT.

This clone was counted between two and nine times. This sequence joins TRBV4-3 and TRBJ2-1; D gene ambiguous. V gave up 4 bases and J gave up 7 bases, with 11 bases separating them. The CDR3 covers 13 residues. CDR1 and CDR2 from the germline V gene are LGHNA and YSLEER. The CDR3 here is CASSLSLTNEQFF. The CDR3 nucleotides read TGCGCCAGCAGCCTCTCCCTAACGAATGAGCAGTTCTTC.

The V call is TRBV29-1, the J call TRBJ1-1; 8 nucleotides align to TRBD1. CDR3 length: 15 amino acids. The V gene end was trimmed by 3 bases and the J gene end by 1 base; junction bases not matched to a gene: 7. Germline loops: CDR1 SQVTM, CDR2 ANQGSEA. The CDR3 sequence is CSVEVPGGGNTEAFF. The CDR3 DNA sequence: TGCAGCGTTGAGGTTCCAGGGGGCGGGAACACTGAAGCTTTCTTT.

The J gene is TRBJ2-1, the V gene TRBV18; 10 bases align to TRBD2. The CDR3 runs 15 residues. J was trimmed by 7 bases and V by 2 bases; bases with no gene match: 5. Germline-derived CDR1 and CDR2 are KGHSH and LQKENI. The CDR3 loop reads CASSPEREGRNEQFF. DNA for the CDR3: TGTGCCAGCTCACCAGAGCGGGAGGGCCGGAATGAGCAGTTCTTC.

The J gene is TRBJ1-3, the V gene TRBV4-3, with D tentatively TRBD1 (5 bases). V shed 0 bases and J shed 2 bases, with 14 bases lying between them. The CDR3 length is 17 residues. The V gene's germline CDR1 is LGHNA and CDR2 YSLEER. CDR3 DNA: TGCGCCAGCAGCCAAGATCCCCCCCCCAGGGCTGGAAACACCATATATTTT. This translates into CASSQDPPPRAGNTIYF.

The chain employs TRBV7-6 and TRBJ1-5; 10 positions match TRBD1. Germline trimming cut 5 bases from V and 6 bases from J; bases unmatched to any gene: 7. The germline CDR1 and CDR2 sequences are SGHVS and FNYEAQ. The CDR3 runs to 15 residues. The CDR3 DNA sequence: TGTGCCAGCAGCGGAACGACAGGGGGCGGTCAGCCCCAGCATTTT. Translated: CASSGTTGGGQPQHF.

The chain recombines TRBV4-2 with TRBJ2-5; 8 bases match TRBD2. Germline lookup yields CDR1 LGHNA and CDR2 YNFKEQ. The V segment lost 0 bases and the J segment 0 bases; nucleotides outside the gene matches: 9. This CDR3 has 18 residues. CDR3 DNA: TGTGCCAGCAGCCAAGAGTCAGCGGGAGAATGGTACCAAGAGACCCAGTACTTC. Amino acids: CASSQESAGEWYQETQYF.

This clone is a singleton in its sample. The genes are TRBV28 and TRBJ1-5, with D possibly being TRBD1 (6 bases). Trimming took off 3 bases at V and 8 bases at J, with 23 bases between the two ends. The germline gives CDR1 MDHEN, CDR2 SYDVKM. The CDR3 loop spans 17 amino acids. The CDR3 coding sequence is TGTGCCAGCAGTTTCCCCAGCGGGGACAACGGGCTGAAGCCCCAGCATTTT. Its protein product is CASSFPSGDNGLKPQHF.

V is TRBV29-1 and J is TRBJ1-1; possibly TRBD1 for D (5 bases). The V end was cut by 0 bases, the J end by 13 bases, with 18 bases between. There are 13 residues in the CDR3. CDR1 is SQVTM, CDR2 ANQGSEA, per germline. Here the CDR3 reads CSVEEGNGGWGFF. In nucleotides, the CDR3 is TGCAGCGTTGAAGAAGGAAACGGGGGTTGGGGTTTCTTT.

J is TRBJ1-1 and V is TRBV2; D unresolved. V was pared by 6 bases and J by 11 bases, with 10 bases between. The germline gives CDR1 SNHLY, CDR2 FYNNEI. The CDR3 is made up of 10 amino acids. CDR3 in amino acids: CASRVNRAFF. CDR3 nucleotide sequence: TGTGCCAGCAGAGTGAATCGGGCTTTCTTT.

V is TRBV7-6 and J is TRBJ1-1; weak D call: TRBD1 (5 bases). From germline, CDR1 is SGHVS and CDR2 FNYEAQ. The CDR3 contains 14 residues. The ends were cut back, 1 base at V and 8 bases at J, with 14 bases in the middle. The DNA of the CDR3 is TGTGCCAGCAGCTTAGAGCGGAGACGGGGGGAAGCTTTCTTT. Protein product: CASSLERRRGEAFF.

The chain recombines TRBV7-8 with TRBJ1-3; no firm D call. The germline V and J ends were trimmed by 1 base and 2 bases, with 9 bases remaining between them. Germline values: CDR1 SGHVS, CDR2 FQNEAQ. The CDR3 has 15 amino acids. The CDR3 here is CASSLVPRPGNTIYF. The DNA of the CDR3 is TGTGCCAGCAGCTTAGTCCCGAGGCCTGGAAACACCATATATTTT.

V is TRBV10-3 and J is TRBJ2-7; 8 bases match TRBD2. The germline gives CDR1 ENHRY, CDR2 SYGVKD. Trimming took 4 bases from V and 5 from J; bases not matched to a gene: 7. The CDR3 is 14 amino acids. The DNA for the CDR3 is TGTGCCATCAGTGCCCCGGGACTAGTTAACGAGCAGTACTTC. Amino acid sequence: CAISAPGLVNEQYF.

V and J are TRBV18 and TRBJ1-1; weak D call: TRBD1 (6 bases). The V gene lost 4 bases and the J gene lost 2 bases, with 17 bases spanning the gap. Germline CDR1 is KGHSH and CDR2 is LQKENI. The CDR3 extends over 16 amino acids. The CDR3 nucleotides read TGTGCCAGCTCACAGGGGGGGGCTCGACCCAACACTGAAGCTTTCTTT. Translation: CASSQGGARPNTEAFF.

The chain has TRBV28 and TRBJ1-6; a possible D gene is TRBD1 (6 bases). This CDR3 spans 14 amino acids. The V end lost 5 bases, the J end lost 8 bases, and 13 bases lay between the germline ends. CDR1 MDHEN and CDR2 SYDVKM come from the germline V gene. In nucleotides, the CDR3 is TGTGCCAGCAGTCCCCGGGACAACTATTCACCCCTCCACTTT. It codes for CASSPRDNYSPLHF.

The chain combines TRBV10-2 with TRBJ1-6; D uncertain. CDR3 length: 14 residues. V lost 11 bases and J 2 bases, leaving 13 bases between the germline ends. The germline V gene has CDR1 WSHSY and CDR2 SAAADI. CDR3 bases: TGCGCCGGGCCTGCTCTGCCCTATAATTCACCCCTCCACTTT. It codes for CAGPALPYNSPLHF.

The V call is TRBV7-9, the J call TRBJ1-4; TRBD1 agrees at 9 bases. The CDR3 extends over 14 amino acids. The ends lost 5 bases at V and 8 bases at J; junction bases unmatched: 6. Germline loops: CDR1 SEHNR, CDR2 FQNEAQ (reference sequence). Here the CDR3 DNA reads TGTGCCAGCAGCCTGACAGGGGGGAGGGAAAAACTGTTTTTT. It yields the protein CASSLTGGREKLFF.

J is TRBJ2-7 and V is TRBV27; a possible D gene is TRBD1 (5 bases). Looked up from germline, CDR1 is MNHEY and CDR2 is SMNVEV (reference sequence). The CDR3 is made up of 14 amino acids. V dropped 7 bases and J dropped 0 bases, with 13 bases sitting between them. For the CDR3, the DNA is TGTGCCAGCATCCCCCAGGGCGGCTCCTACGAGCAGTACTTC. It yields the protein CASIPQGGSYEQYF.